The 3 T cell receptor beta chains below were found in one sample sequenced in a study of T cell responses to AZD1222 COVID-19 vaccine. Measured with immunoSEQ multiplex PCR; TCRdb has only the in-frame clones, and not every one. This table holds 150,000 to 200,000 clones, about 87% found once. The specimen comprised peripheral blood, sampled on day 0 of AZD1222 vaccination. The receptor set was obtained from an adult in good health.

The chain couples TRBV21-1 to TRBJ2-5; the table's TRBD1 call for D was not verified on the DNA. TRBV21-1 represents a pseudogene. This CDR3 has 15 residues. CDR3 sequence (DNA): TGTGCCAGCAGTAGACCGCTAGGGGGTTTTGAGACCCAGTACTTC. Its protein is CASSRPLGGFETQYF.

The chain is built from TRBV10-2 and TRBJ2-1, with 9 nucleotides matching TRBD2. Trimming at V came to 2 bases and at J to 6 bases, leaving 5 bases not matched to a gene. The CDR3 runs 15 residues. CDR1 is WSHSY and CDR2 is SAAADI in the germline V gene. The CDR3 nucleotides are TGCGCCAGCAGTGAGAGGGCGGGAGGGGGCAATGAGCAGTTCTTC. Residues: CASSERAGGGNEQFF.

For the CDR3, the DNA is TGTGCCTGGAGTGTACTAGCGGGGGGGCGTGAGCAGTTCTTC. It codes for CAWSVLAGGREQFF. The chain combines TRBV30 with TRBJ2-1, with 13 bases fitting TRBD2. With V trimmed by 0 bases and J by 9 bases, 2 bases remained unmatched. The germline V gene has CDR1 GTSNPN and CDR2 SVGIG (reference sequence). The CDR3 sequence is 14 residues long.